Listed below are T cell receptor beta chains from one sample, sequenced in a study of T cell changes during pregnancy in multiple sclerosis. The table came from immunoSEQ multiplex PCR; TCRdb's copy has only in-frame clones and leaves some out. This table has 40,000 to 45,000 clones, about 95% appearing once. Sample: peripheral blood, taken in the third trimester of pregnancy. These receptor sequences come from a female donor with multiple sclerosis, enrolled in a pregnancy study. Each CDR3 is given with its conserved first and last residue. A D gene is named only where the DNA matches it firmly. Not all rows give a size; the values are once, few, many and, for expanded clones, a class.

TRBJ2-5,TRBV7-6,-,-,CASSLVRSETQYF,TGTGCCAGCAGCTTAGTCAGGTCGGAGACCCAGTACTTC
TRBJ1-1,TRBV5-6,-,-,CASSLAGGTSMNTEAFF,TGTGCCAGCAGCTTGGCCGGGGGGACGTCCATGAACACTGAAGCTTTCTTT
TRBJ2-5,TRBV5-4,TRBD2,once,CASSPGGLAGEETQYF,TGTGCCAGCAGCCCGGGGGGACTAGCGGGGGAAGAGACCCAGTACTTC
TRBJ1-2,TRBV7-8,-,-,CASSSKGGGNYGYTF,TGTGCCAGCAGCTCGAAAGGGGGGGGGAACTATGGCTACACCTTC
TRBJ1-2,TRBV14,-,-,CASSPAGYGYTF,TGTGCCAGCAGCCCCGCCGGCTATGGCTACACCTTC
TRBJ1-1,TRBV19,-,-,CASSISGSNTEAFF,TGTGCCAGTAGTATATCCGGGTCCAACACTGAAGCTTTCTTT
TRBJ1-5,TRBV2,-,-,CASSPRQRSNQPQHF,TGTGCCAGCAGTCCCAGACAGCGTAGCAATCAGCCCCAGCATTTT
TRBJ2-7,TRBV5-1,TRBD2,-,CASRPEREGEQYF,TGCGCCAGCAGACCAGAGCGGGAAGGGGAGCAGTACTTC
TRBJ1-1,TRBV5-5,-,-,CASSLPGTLNTEAFF,TGTGCCAGCAGCCTACCCGGGACACTGAACACTGAAGCTTTCTTT
TRBJ2-5,TRBV10-3,TRBD2,-,CAISTSGEETQYF,TGTGCCATCAGTACTAGCGGGGAGGAGACCCAGTACTTC
TRBJ2-7,TRBV28,TRBD1,-,CASRTGTGSIWGSYEQYF,TGTGCCAGCAGAACCGGGACAGGGTCGATCTGGGGCTCCTACGAGCAGTACTTC
TRBJ2-1,TRBV5-1,TRBD2,once,CASSLVSLAGGRNNEQFF,TGCGCCAGCAGCTTGGTATCCTTAGCGGGAGGGCGCAACAATGAGCAGTTCTTC
TRBJ1-2,TRBV18,-,-,CASSRAGGFSGYTF,TGTGCCAGCTCCCGGGCCGGGGGATTCAGCGGCTACACCTTC
TRBJ2-2,TRBV5-1,-,-,CASSLRGPGSNTGELFF,TGCGCCAGCAGCTTGAGGGGCCCGGGTTCGAACACCGGGGAGCTGTTTTTT
TRBJ2-1,TRBV5-4,TRBD2,-,CASSFPSGGAAMYNEQFF,TGTGCCAGCAGCTTCCCTAGCGGGGGGGCGGCTATGTACAATGAGCAGTTCTTC
TRBJ2-7,TRBV18,TRBD1,-,CASSGQGSGEQYF,TGTGCCAGCTCCGGACAGGGGAGTGGCGAGCAGTACTTC